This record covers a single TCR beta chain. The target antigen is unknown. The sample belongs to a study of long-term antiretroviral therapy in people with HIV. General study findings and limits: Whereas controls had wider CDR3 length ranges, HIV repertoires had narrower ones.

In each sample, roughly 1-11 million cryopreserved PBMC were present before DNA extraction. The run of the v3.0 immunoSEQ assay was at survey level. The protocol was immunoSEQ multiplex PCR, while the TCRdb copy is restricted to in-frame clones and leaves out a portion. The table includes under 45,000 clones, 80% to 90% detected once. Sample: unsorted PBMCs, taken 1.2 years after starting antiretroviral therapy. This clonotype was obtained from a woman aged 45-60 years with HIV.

CDR3: CASSLPSQETQYF. The CDR3 DNA reads as TGTGCCAGCAGCTTGCCTAGCCAAGAGACCCAGTACTTC. The chain uses TRBV5-4 and TRBJ2-5; D uncertain. V lost 1 base and J lost 1, with 5 bases in between. The CDR3 totals 13 residues. Germline CDR1 is SGHNT and CDR2 is YYREEE (reference sequence).